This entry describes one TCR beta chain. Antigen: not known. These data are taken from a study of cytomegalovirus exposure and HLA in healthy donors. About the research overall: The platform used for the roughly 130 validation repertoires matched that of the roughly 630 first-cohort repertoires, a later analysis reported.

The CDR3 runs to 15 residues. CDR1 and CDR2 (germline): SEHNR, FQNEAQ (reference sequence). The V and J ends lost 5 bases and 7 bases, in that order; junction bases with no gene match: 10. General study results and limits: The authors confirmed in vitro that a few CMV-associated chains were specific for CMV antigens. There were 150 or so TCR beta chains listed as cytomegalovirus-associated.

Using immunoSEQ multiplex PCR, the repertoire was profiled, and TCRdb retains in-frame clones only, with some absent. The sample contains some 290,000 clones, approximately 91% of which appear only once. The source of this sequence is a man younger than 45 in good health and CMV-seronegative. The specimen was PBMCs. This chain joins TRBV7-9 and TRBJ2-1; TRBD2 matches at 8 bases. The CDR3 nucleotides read TGTGCCAGCAGCAAGGGACTAGGAGTGGCGAATGAGCAGTTCTTC. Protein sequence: CASSKGLGVANEQFF.